This T cell receptor beta chain was obtained from a study of pediatric ulcerative colitis. Assay: immunoSEQ multiplex PCR; the TCRdb copy retains only in-frame clones and omits some. The table records 36,000 or so clones, around 73% of them present only once. Trimming left V 6 bases short and J 0 bases short, with 13 bases between. The CDR3 has 14 residues. One to two pinch biopsies were taken from the rectum during colonoscopy. The clonotype was recovered from a boy between 5 and 17 years old with moderate ulcerative colitis. The sequenced sample was gut tissue. The chain combines TRBV5-3 with TRBJ2-7; tentative D call: TRBD2 (6 bases). TRBV5-3 is an ORF, and what it does is uncertain. CDR3 nucleotide sequence: TGTGCCAGAATCGGGGGAGTGATCTCCTACGAGCAGTACTTC. Its protein is CARIGGVISYEQYF.